The 14 T cell receptor beta chains listed next were all sequenced from one sample in a study of blood T cell repertoires in COVID-19. Generated by immunoSEQ multiplex PCR, the TCRdb table keeps only in-frame clones and is missing some. The data contain about 200,000 clones, 85% of them singletons. Sequencing was done on a sample of peripheral blood. The receptors come from a man in his sixties with COVID-19, enrolled during active disease.

The rearrangement uses TRBV6-5 and TRBJ1-5; 7 positions match TRBD1. The germline CDR1 and CDR2 sequences are MNHEY and SVGAGI. This CDR3 comprises 14 residues. The ends lost 6 bases at V and 4 bases at J; junction bases unmatched: 6. The CDR3 here is CASREGQLNQPQHF. The CDR3 DNA sequence: TGTGCCAGCAGGGAGGGACAGTTAAATCAGCCCCAGCATTTT.

V and J are TRBV28 and TRBJ1-5; TRBD1 agrees at 8 bases. V lost 6 bases and J lost 1; bases outside the gene matches: 5. Per germline, CDR1 MDHEN and CDR2 SYDVKM. The CDR3 has 15 residues. The CDR3 nucleotides are TGTGCCAGCAGCAGAGGACAGGGAAGCAATCAGCCCCAGCATTTT. Its translation: CASSRGQGSNQPQHF. Filled out from reference TRBV28 and TRBJ1-5, the complete variable domain reads DVKVTQSSRYLVKRTGEKVFLECVQDMDHENMFWYRQDPGLGLRLIYFSYDVKMKEKGDIPEGYSVSREKKERFSLILESASTNQTSMYLCASSRGQGSNQPQHFGDGTRLSIL.

This chain joins TRBV3-1 (or the pseudogene TRBV3-2) and TRBJ2-3; 7 bases line up with TRBD2. Germline CDR1 reads LGHDT; CDR2 reads YNNKEL (reference sequence). The junction had 6 bases not matched to a gene; V was cut back by 0 bases and J by 3 bases. This CDR3 has 16 residues. CDR3 protein: CASSQDRGRETDTQYF. The CDR3 region has the DNA TGTGCCAGCAGCCAAGATCGAGGGAGGGAAACAGATACGCAGTATTTT.

This clone is a singleton in its sample. This chain connects TRBV5-4 to TRBJ2-3, with D unresolved. The length of the CDR3 is 13 residues. CDR1 is SGHNT, CDR2 YYREEE, per germline (reference sequence). V lost 0 bases and J lost 3, with 5 bases in between. This chain's CDR3 is CASSLDTTDTQYF. The CDR3 DNA is TGTGCCAGCAGCTTGGACACAACAGATACGCAGTATTTT.

The chain uses TRBV28 and TRBJ1-2; D not resolved. Germline V lookup: CDR1 MDHEN, CDR2 SYDVKM. This CDR3 spans 15 amino acids. Deletions cut 3 bases from V and 7 bases from J, with 18 bases between. CDR3 nucleotide sequence: TGTGCCAGCAGTTTTCAGGAGGCCCCCTGGGTTGGCTACACCTTC. This codes for CASSFQEAPWVGYTF.

This chain uses TRBV7-9 with TRBJ2-1; TRBD2 matches at 7 bases. CDR1 SEHNR and CDR2 FQNEAQ come from the germline V gene (reference sequence). Germline trimming cut 4 bases from V and 6 bases from J; bases unmatched to any gene: 12. The CDR3 runs 16 residues. The CDR3 is CASSSATSFEVNEQFF. CDR3 sequence (DNA): TGTGCCAGCAGCTCAGCGACTAGCTTCGAGGTCAATGAGCAGTTCTTC. Based on the CDR3 plus reference TRBV7-9 and TRBJ2-1, the full variable domain is DTGVSQNPRHKITKRGQNVTFRCDPISEHNRLYWYRQTLGQGPEFLTYFQNEAQLEKSRLLSDRFSAERPKGSFSTLEIQRTEQGDSAMYLCASSSATSFEVNEQFFGPGTRLTVL.

The chain has TRBV4-2 and TRBJ1-1; D not resolved. The germline V gene has CDR1 LGHNA and CDR2 YNFKEQ. CDR3 length: 14 residues. V was pared by 1 base and J by 5 bases, with 11 bases between. The CDR3 DNA follows: TGTGCCAGCAGCCAAGCGGCGACGGAGACTGAAGCTTTCTTT. Translating it yields CASSQAATETEAFF.

This chain uses TRBV30 with TRBJ1-4; 9 bases agree with TRBD1. V lost 2 bases, J lost 8 bases, and 9 bases stayed unmatched. The germline V gene has CDR1 GTSNPN and CDR2 SVGIG (reference sequence). The CDR3 consists of 15 residues. CDR3 DNA: TGTGCCTGGAGTACCGGGACAGGGCGAGGCGAAAAACTGTTTTTT. As protein: CAWSTGTGRGEKLFF.

This sequence joins TRBV10-1 and TRBJ1-2; tentative D call: TRBD1 (5 bases). CDR1 and CDR2 (germline): WNHNN, SYGVQD (reference sequence). V gave up 5 bases and J gave up 2 bases, with 9 bases separating them. This CDR3 contains 13 residues. CDR3: CASSHDRNYGYTF. CDR3 DNA: TGCGCCAGCAGTCATGACAGAAACTATGGCTACACCTTC.

The chain recombines TRBV29-1 with TRBJ1-6, with a weak D call TRBD1 (5 bases). CDR1 and CDR2 from the germline V gene are SQVTM and ANQGSEA. There are 14 residues in the CDR3. The V gene lost 6 bases and the J gene lost 6 bases, with 15 bases spanning the gap. CDR3 in DNA: TGCAGCGTGGGGGAGGGATACGGTAATTCACCCCTCCACTTT. It encodes CSVGEGYGNSPLHF. Full variable domain (remainder filled in from reference TRBV29-1 and TRBJ1-6): SAVISQKPSRDICQRGTSLTIQCQVDSQVTMMFWYRQQPGQSLTLIATANQGSEATYESGFVIDKFPISRPNLTFSTLTVSNMSPEDSSIYLCSVGEGYGNSPLHFGNGTRLTVT.

V and J are TRBV7-9 and TRBJ2-7; 7 positions match TRBD1. The CDR3 extends over 15 amino acids. The germline V gene has CDR1 SEHNR and CDR2 FQNEAQ (reference sequence). Trimming removed 3 bases from V and 0 bases from J; junction bases left unmatched: 5. CDR3 region: CASSFLRDSSYEQYF. In DNA form, the CDR3 reads TGTGCCAGCAGCTTCCTCCGGGACAGCTCCTACGAGCAGTACTTC. The full variable domain, rest sourced from reference TRBV7-9 and TRBJ2-7, is DTGVSQNPRHKITKRGQNVTFRCDPISEHNRLYWYRQTLGQGPEFLTYFQNEAQLEKSRLLSDRFSAERPKGSFSTLEIQRTEQGDSAMYLCASSFLRDSSYEQYFGPGTRLTVT.

The V and J genes are TRBV6-4 and TRBJ1-4; 9 nucleotides align to TRBD1. Germline trimming cut 5 bases from V and 8 bases from J; bases unmatched to any gene: 3. CDR3 size: 13 residues. Germline V CDR1 and CDR2: MRHNA, SNTAGT. The CDR3, as DNA: TGTGCCAGCAGTCGGACAGGGGAAGAAAAACTGTTTTTT. Amino acid sequence: CASSRTGEEKLFF.

The chain joins TRBV5-1 to TRBJ2-7; 9 bases match TRBD2. J was trimmed by 5 bases and V by 1 base; bases with no gene match: 7. This CDR3 comprises 15 residues. Germline V gene sequence: CDR1 SGHRS, CDR2 YFSETQ. The CDR3 here is CASSLSSGSGNEQYF. CDR3 sequence (DNA): TGCGCCAGCAGCTTGAGTAGCGGGAGTGGCAACGAGCAGTACTTC. Full variable domain (rest looked up from reference TRBV5-1 and TRBJ2-7): KAGVTQTPRYLIKTRGQQVTLSCSPISGHRSVSWYQQTPGQGLQFLFEYFSETQRNKGNFPGRFSGRQFSNSRSEMNVSTLELGDSALYLCASSLSSGSGNEQYFGPGTRLTVT.

This clone was recorded once. This chain connects TRBV19 to TRBJ1-4; weak D call: TRBD1 (5 bases). Germline CDR1 reads LNHDA; CDR2 reads SQIVND (reference sequence). The CDR3 contains 15 residues. Trimming cost V 5 bases and J 4 bases, with 14 bases left between them. CDR3 sequence (DNA): TGTGCCAGTAGTTCCCTAGGGGCCAATAATGAAAAACTGTTTTTT. It encodes CASSSLGANNEKLFF.